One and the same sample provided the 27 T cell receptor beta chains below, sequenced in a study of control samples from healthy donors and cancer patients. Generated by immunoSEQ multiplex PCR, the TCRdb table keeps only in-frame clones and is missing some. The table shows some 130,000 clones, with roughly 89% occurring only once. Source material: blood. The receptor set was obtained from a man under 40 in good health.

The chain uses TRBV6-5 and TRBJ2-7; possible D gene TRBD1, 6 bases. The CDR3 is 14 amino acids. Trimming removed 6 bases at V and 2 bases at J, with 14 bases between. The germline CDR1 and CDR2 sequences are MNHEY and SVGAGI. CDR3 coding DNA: TGTGCCAGCAGCATTCACAGGGCGACCTACGAGCAGTACTTC. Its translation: CASSIHRATYEQYF.

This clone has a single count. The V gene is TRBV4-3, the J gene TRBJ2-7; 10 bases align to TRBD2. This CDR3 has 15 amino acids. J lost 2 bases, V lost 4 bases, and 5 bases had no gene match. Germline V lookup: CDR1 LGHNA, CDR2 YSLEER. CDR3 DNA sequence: TGCGCCAGCAGCCTAACTAGCGGGGCAACCTACGAGCAGTACTTC. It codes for CASSLTSGATYEQYF.

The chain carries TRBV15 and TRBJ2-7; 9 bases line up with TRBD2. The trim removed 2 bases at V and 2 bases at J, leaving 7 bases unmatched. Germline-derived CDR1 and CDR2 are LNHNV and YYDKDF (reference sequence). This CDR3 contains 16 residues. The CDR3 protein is CATSRTPGLAPYEQYF. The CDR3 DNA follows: TGTGCCACCAGCAGAACCCCGGGACTAGCACCCTACGAGCAGTACTTC.

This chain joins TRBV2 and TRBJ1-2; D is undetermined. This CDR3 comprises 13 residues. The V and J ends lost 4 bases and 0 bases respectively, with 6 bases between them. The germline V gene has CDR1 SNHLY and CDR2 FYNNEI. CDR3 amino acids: CASSGTSNYGYTF. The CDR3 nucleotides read TGTGCCAGCAGTGGGACCTCTAACTATGGCTACACCTTC.

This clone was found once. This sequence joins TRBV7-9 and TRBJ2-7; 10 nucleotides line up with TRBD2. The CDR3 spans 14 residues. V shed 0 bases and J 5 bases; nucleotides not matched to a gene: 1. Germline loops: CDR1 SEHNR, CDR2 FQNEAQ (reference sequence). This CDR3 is CASSLALAGDEQYF. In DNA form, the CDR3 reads TGTGCCAGCAGCTTAGCTCTAGCGGGGGACGAGCAGTACTTC.

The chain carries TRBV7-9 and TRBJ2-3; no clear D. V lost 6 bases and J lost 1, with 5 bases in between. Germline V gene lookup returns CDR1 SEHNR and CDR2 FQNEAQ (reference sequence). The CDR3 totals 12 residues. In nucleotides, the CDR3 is TGTGCCAGCAGTCCAGGCACAGATACGCAGTATTTT. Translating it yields CASSPGTDTQYF.

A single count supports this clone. CDR3 amino acids: CASSTRQATNEKLFF. CDR3 sequence (DNA): TGTGCCAGCAGCACCCGACAGGCGACTAATGAAAAACTGTTTTTT. V usage is TRBV5-6 and J usage is TRBJ1-4, with D tentatively TRBD1 (6 bases). Germline V gene data show CDR1 as SGHDT and CDR2 as YYEEEE. Trimming cost V 4 bases and J 2 bases, with 12 bases left between them. This CDR3 is 15 amino acids long.

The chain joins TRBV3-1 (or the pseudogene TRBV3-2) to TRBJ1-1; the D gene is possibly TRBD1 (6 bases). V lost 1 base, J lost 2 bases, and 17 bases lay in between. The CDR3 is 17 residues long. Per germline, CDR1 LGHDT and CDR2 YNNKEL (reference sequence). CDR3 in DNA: TGTGCCAGCAGCCAAGGTCTAATCGGGGGCGGTAACACTGAAGCTTTCTTT. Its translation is CASSQGLIGGGNTEAFF.

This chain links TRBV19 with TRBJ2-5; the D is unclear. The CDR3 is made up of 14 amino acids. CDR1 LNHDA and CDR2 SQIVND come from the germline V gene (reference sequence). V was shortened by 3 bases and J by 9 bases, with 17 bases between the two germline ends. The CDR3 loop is CASSMTHTAVPQYF. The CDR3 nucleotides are TGTGCCAGTAGTATGACGCACACCGCTGTGCCCCAGTACTTC. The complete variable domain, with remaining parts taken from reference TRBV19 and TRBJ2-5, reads DGGITQSPKYLFRKEGQNVTLSCEQNLNHDAMYWYRQDPGQGLRLIYYSQIVNDFQKGDIAEGYSVSREKKESFPLTVTSAQKNPTAFYLCASSMTHTAVPQYFGPGTRLLVL.

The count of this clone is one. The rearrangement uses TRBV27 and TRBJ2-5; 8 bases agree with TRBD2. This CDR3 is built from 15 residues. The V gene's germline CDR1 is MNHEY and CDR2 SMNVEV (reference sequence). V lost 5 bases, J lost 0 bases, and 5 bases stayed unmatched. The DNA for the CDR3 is TGTGCCAGCAGTGGGACGGGAGGGGACCAAGAGACCCAGTACTTC. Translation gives CASSGTGGDQETQYF.

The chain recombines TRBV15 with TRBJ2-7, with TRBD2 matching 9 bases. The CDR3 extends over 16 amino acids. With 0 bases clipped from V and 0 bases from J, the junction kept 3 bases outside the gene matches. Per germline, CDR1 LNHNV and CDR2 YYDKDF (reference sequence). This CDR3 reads CATSRELAGTSYEQYF. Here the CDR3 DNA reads TGTGCCACCAGCAGAGAACTAGCGGGTACCTCCTACGAGCAGTACTTC. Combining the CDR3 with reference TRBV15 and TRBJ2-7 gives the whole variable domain DAMVIQNPRYQVTQFGKPVTLSCSQTLNHNVMYWYQQKSSQAPKLLFHYYDKDFNNEADTPDNFQSRRPNTSFCFLDIRSPGLGDTAMYLCATSRELAGTSYEQYFGPGTRLTVT.

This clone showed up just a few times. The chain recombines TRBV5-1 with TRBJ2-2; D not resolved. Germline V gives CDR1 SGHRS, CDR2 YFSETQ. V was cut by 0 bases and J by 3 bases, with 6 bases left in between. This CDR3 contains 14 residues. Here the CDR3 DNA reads TGCGCCAGCAGCTTGGCTCCAGACACCGGGGAGCTGTTTTTT. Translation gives CASSLAPDTGELFF.

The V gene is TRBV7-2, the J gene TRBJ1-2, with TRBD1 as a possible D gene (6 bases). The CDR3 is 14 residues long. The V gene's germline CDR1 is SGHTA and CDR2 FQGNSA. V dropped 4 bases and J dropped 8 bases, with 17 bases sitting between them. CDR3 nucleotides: TGTGCCAGCAGCTCCCGACAGGCTTACATGGGCTACACCTTC. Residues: CASSSRQAYMGYTF.

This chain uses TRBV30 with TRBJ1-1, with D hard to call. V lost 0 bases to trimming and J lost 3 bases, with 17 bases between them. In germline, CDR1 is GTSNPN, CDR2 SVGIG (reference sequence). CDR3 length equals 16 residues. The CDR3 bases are TGTGCCTGGAGTGTAATGGGGTCCTGGGATGACACTGAAGCTTTCTTT. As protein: CAWSVMGSWDDTEAFF.

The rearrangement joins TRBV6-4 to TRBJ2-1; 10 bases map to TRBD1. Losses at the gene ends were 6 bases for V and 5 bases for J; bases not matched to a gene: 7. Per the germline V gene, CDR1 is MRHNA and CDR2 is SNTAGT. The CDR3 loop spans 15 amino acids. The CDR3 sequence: CASSAGTGDHNEQFF. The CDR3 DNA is TGTGCCAGCAGCGCCGGGACAGGGGACCACAATGAGCAGTTCTTC.

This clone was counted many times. The CDR3 DNA is TGTGCCAGCAGCCAAGACGAGGCCAGGGGGAAGGACGAGCAGTACTTC. It is translated as CASSQDEARGKDEQYF. V gene TRBV4-2 combines with J gene TRBJ2-7; 7 nucleotides align to TRBD1. The ends lost 0 bases at V and 5 bases at J; junction bases unmatched: 10. From germline, CDR1 is LGHNA and CDR2 YNFKEQ. CDR3 length equals 16 residues.

The CDR3 DNA is TGTGCCTGGAGTCCACGGGTCTACACCTTC. This sequence encodes CAWSPRVYTF. The chain is built from TRBV30 and TRBJ1-2, with D unresolved. The CDR3 contains 10 residues. In germline, CDR1 is GTSNPN, CDR2 SVGIG (reference sequence). Trimming left V 2 bases short and J 10 bases short, with 8 bases between.

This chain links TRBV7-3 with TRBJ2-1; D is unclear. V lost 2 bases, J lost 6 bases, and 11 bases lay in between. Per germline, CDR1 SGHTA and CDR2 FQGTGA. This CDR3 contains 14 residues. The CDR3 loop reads CASSLWATVNEQFF. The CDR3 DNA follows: TGTGCCAGCAGCTTATGGGCTACAGTCAATGAGCAGTTCTTC.

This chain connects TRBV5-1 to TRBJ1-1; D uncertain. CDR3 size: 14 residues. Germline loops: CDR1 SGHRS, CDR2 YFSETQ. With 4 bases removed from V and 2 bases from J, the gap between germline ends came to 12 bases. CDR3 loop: CASSPVLSNTEAFF. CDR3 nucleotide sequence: TGCGCCAGCAGCCCCGTACTCTCCAACACTGAAGCTTTCTTT.

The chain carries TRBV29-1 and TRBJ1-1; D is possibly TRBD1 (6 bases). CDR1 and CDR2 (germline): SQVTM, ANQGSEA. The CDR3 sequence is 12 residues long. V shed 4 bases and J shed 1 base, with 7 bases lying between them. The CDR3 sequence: CSVGQANTEAFF. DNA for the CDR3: TGCAGCGTTGGACAGGCGAACACTGAAGCTTTCTTT.

CDR3 sequence: CASSSVGGWETQYF. CDR3 nucleotide sequence: TGTGCCAGCAGCTCTGTGGGAGGATGGGAGACCCAGTACTTC. The genes are TRBV11-2 and TRBJ2-5; TRBD2 might be the D (6 bases). Germline V gene data show CDR1 as SGHAT and CDR2 as FQNNGV. The ends were cut back, 4 bases at V and 5 bases at J, with 14 bases in the middle. This CDR3 is built from 14 residues. Full variable domain (outside the CDR3, taken from reference TRBV11-2 and TRBJ2-5): EAGVAQSPRYKIIEKRQSVAFWCNPISGHATLYWYQQILGQGPKLLIQFQNNGVVDDSQLPKDRFSAERLKGVDSTLKIQPAKLEDSAVYLCASSSVGGWETQYFGPGTRLLVL.

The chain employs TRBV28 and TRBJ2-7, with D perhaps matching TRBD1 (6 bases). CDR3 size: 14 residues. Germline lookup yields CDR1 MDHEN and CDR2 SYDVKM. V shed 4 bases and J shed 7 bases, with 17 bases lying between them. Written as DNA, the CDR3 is TGTGCCAGCAGTTACCGGGGACAACAACAGGAGCAGTACTTC. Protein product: CASSYRGQQQEQYF.

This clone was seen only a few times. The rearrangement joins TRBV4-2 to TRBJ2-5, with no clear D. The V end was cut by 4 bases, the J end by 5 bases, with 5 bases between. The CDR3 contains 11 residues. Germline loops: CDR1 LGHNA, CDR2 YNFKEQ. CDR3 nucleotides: TGTGCCAGCAGCCGGGGTGAGACCCAGTACTTC. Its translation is CASSRGETQYF.

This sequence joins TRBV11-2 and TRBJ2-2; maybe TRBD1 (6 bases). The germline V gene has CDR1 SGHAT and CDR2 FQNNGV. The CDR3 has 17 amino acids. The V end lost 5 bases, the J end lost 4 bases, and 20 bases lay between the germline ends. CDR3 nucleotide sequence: TGTGCCAGCAGCCCTTACTATAACAGGGTCAGCACCGGGGAGCTGTTTTTT. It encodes CASSPYYNRVSTGELFF. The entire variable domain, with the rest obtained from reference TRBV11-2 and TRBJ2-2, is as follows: EAGVAQSPRYKIIEKRQSVAFWCNPISGHATLYWYQQILGQGPKLLIQFQNNGVVDDSQLPKDRFSAERLKGVDSTLKIQPAKLEDSAVYLCASSPYYNRVSTGELFFGEGSRLTVL.

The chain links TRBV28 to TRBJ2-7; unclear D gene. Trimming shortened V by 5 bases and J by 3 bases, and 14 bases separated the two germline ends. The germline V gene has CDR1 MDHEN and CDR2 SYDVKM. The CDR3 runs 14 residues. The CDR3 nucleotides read TGTGCCAGCAGTAACGGACCTTACGGCTACGAGCAGTACTTC. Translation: CASSNGPYGYEQYF. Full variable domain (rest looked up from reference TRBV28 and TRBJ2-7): DVKVTQSSRYLVKRTGEKVFLECVQDMDHENMFWYRQDPGLGLRLIYFSYDVKMKEKGDIPEGYSVSREKKERFSLILESASTNQTSMYLCASSNGPYGYEQYFGPGTRLTVT.

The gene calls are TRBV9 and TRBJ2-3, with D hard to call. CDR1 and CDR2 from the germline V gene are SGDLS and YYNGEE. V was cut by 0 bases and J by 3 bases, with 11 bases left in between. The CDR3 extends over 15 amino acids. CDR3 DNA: TGTGCCAGCAGCGTAGGTGTGACCCCAACAGATACGCAGTATTTT. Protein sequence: CASSVGVTPTDTQYF. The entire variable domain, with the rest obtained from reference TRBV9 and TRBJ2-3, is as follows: DSGVTQTPKHLITATGQRVTLRCSPRSGDLSVYWYQQSLDQGLQFLIQYYNGEERAKGNILERFSAQQFPDLHSELNLSSLELGDSALYFCASSVGVTPTDTQYFGPGTRLTVL.

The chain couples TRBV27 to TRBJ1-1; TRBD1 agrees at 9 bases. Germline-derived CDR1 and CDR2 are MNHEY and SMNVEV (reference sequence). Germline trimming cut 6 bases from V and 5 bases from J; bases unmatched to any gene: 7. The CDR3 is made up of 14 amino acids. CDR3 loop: CASRTYRGRTEAFF. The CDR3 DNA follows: TGTGCCAGCAGGACGTACAGGGGGCGAACTGAAGCTTTCTTT.